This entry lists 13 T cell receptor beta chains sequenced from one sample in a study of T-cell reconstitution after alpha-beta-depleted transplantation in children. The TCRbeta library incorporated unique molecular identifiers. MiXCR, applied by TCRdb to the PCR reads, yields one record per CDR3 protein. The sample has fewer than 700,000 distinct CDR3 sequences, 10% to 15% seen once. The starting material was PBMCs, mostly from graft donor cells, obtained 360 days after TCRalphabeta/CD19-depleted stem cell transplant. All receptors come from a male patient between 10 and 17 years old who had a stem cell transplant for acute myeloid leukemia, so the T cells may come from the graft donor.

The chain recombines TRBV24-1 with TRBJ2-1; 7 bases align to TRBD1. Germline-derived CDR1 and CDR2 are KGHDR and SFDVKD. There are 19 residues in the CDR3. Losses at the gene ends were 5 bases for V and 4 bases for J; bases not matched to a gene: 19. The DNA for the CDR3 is TGTGCCACCAGTGGCTTACAGGGGTGGGGGAGCCCGGGATACAATGAGCAGTTCTTC. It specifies CATSGLQGWGSPGYNEQFF.

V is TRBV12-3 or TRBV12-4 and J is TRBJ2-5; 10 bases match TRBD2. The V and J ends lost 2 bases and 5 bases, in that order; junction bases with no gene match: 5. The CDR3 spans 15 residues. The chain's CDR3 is CASSLSSGSLETQYF. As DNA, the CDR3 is TGTGCCAGCAGTTTATCTAGCGGGAGTTTGGAGACCCAGTACTTC.

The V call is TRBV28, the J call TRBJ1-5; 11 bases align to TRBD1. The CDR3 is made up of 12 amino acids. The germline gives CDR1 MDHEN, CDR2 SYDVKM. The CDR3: CAGQGANQPQHF. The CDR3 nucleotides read TGTGCAGGACAGGGGGCCAATCAGCCCCAGCATTTT.

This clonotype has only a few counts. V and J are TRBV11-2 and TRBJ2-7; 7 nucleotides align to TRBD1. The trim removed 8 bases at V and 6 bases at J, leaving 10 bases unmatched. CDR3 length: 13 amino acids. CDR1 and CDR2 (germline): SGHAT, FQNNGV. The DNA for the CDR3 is TGTGCCAGCGCGCGAGACAGGGTCCGCGAGCAGTACTTC. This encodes CASARDRVREQYF. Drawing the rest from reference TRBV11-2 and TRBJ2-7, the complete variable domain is EAGVAQSPRYKIIEKRQSVAFWCNPISGHATLYWYQQILGQGPKLLIQFQNNGVVDDSQLPKDRFSAERLKGVDSTLKIQPAKLEDSAVYLCASARDRVREQYFGPGTRLTVT.

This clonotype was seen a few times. CDR3 bases: TGTGCCAGCAGCTCAGTAGCGGGAGAAGTCGATGAGCAGTTCTTC. This gives the protein CASSSVAGEVDEQFF. The chain joins TRBV11-2 to TRBJ2-1, with TRBD2 matching 9 bases. The CDR3 is made up of 15 amino acids. Trimming took 4 bases from V and 8 from J; bases not matched to a gene: 9. Germline values: CDR1 SGHAT, CDR2 FQNNGV.

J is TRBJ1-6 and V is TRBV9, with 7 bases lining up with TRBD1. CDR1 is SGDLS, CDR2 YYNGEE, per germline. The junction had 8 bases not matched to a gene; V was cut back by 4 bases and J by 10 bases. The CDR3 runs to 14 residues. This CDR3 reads CASSYGTARSPLHF. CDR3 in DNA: TGTGCCAGCAGCTACGGGACAGCAAGATCACCCCTCCACTTT.

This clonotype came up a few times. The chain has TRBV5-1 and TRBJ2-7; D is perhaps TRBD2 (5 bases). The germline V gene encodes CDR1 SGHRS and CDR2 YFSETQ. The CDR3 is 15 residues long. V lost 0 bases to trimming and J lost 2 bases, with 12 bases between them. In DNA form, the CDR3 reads TGCGCCAGCAGCTTGGTGACGGGGTGGACCTACGAGCAGTACTTC. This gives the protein CASSLVTGWTYEQYF.

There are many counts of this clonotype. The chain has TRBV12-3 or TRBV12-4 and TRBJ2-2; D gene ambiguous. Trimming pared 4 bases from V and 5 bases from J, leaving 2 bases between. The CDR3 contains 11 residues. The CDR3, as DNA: TGTGCCAGCAGTTGGACCGGGGAGCTGTTTTTT. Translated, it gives CASSWTGELFF.

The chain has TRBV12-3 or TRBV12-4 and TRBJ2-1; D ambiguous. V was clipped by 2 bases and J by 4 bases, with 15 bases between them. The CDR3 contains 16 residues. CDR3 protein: CASSLRVGQAYNEQFF. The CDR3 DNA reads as TGTGCCAGCAGTTTAAGGGTCGGGCAGGCTTACAATGAGCAGTTCTTC.

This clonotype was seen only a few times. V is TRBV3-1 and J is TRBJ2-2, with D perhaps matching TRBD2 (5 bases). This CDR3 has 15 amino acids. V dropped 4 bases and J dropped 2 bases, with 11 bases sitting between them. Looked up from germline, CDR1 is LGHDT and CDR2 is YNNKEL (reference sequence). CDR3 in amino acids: CASSPQGLNTGELFF. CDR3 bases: TGTGCCAGCAGCCCCCAAGGACTCAACACCGGGGAGCTGTTTTTT.

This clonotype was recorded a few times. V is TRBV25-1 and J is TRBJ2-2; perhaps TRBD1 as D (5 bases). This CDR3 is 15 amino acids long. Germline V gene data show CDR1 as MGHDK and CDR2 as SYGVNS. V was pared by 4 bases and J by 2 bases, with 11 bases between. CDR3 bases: TGTGCCAGCAGTGTCTGGGGCGGTAACACCGGGGAGCTGTTTTTT. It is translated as CASSVWGGNTGELFF.

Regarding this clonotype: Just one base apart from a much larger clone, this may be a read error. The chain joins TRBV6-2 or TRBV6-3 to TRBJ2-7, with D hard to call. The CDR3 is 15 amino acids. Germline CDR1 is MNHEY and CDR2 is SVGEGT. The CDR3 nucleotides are TGTGCCTGCAGTTACTCCCGGCAGGACCCGTACGAGCAGTACTTC. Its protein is CACSYSRQDPYEQYF.

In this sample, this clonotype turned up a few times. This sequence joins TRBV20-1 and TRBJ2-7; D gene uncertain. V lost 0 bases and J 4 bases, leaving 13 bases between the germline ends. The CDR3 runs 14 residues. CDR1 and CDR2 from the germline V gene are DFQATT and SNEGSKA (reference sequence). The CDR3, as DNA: TGCAGTGCTAGAGACGGAAACAGAATGTACGAGCAGTACTTC. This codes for CSARDGNRMYEQYF.